The 21 T cell receptor beta chains presented below share a single source sample, sequenced in a study of blood T cell repertoires in COVID-19. Here immunoSEQ multiplex PCR was the method, and the copy in TCRdb shows in-frame clones only, minus some. The sample carries about 360,000 clones, 86% recorded once. The sample comprised peripheral blood. These receptors originate from a woman in her sixties or seventies with COVID-19, enrolled during active disease.

This clone has just a few counts. The chain recombines TRBV11-2 with TRBJ2-6; D might be TRBD2 (6 bases). In germline, CDR1 is SGHAT, CDR2 FQNNGV. This CDR3 has 19 residues. Trimming took off 5 bases at V and 0 bases at J, with 20 bases between the two ends. The CDR3 region has the DNA TGTGCCAGCAGCCAGAGGAGGGGAGCCGAGTACTCTGGGGCCAACGTCCTGACTTTC. Its protein product is CASSQRRGAEYSGANVLTF.

This chain connects TRBV7-9 to TRBJ2-3, with 7 nucleotides matching TRBD2. The CDR3 covers 14 residues. The junction had 6 bases not matched to a gene; V was cut back by 5 bases and J by 4 bases. CDR1 and CDR2 from the germline V gene are SEHNR and FQNEAQ (reference sequence). The CDR3 DNA reads TGTGCCAGCAGCCGCAGCGGGGTTGCAGATACGCAGTATTTT. It encodes CASSRSGVADTQYF.

The chain uses TRBV5-4 and TRBJ2-1; 7 positions match TRBD2. CDR1 is SGHNT, CDR2 YYREEE, per germline (reference sequence). The CDR3 is 16 residues long. V was clipped by 4 bases and J by 1 base; unmatched bases: 8. The CDR3 is CASSPSVGGSYNEQFF. The CDR3 DNA follows: TGTGCCAGCAGCCCATCGGTGGGGGGGTCCTACAATGAGCAGTTCTTC.

This chain links TRBV3-1 (or the pseudogene TRBV3-2) with TRBJ1-4; D gene unclear. The length of the CDR3 is 18 residues. Germline V gene data show CDR1 as LGHDT and CDR2 as YNNKEL (reference sequence). V was clipped by 0 bases and J by 11 bases, with 25 bases between them. The CDR3 sequence: CASSQDRVIGPTIGKLFF. Written as DNA, the CDR3 is TGTGCCAGCAGCCAAGATCGGGTGATCGGTCCCACAATCGGGAAACTGTTTTTT.

This chain uses TRBV19 with TRBJ2-3; the D gene is possibly TRBD2 (6 bases). The CDR3 is 15 residues long. V was shortened by 5 bases and J by 0 bases, with 12 bases between the two germline ends. Germline loops: CDR1 LNHDA, CDR2 SQIVND (reference sequence). In DNA form, the CDR3 reads TGTGCCAGTAGTCCCGGACTATTTAGCACAGATACGCAGTATTTT. As protein: CASSPGLFSTDTQYF.

The chain joins TRBV19 to TRBJ1-2, with D tentatively TRBD1 (5 bases). Trimming shortened V by 1 base and J by 2 bases, and 11 bases separated the two germline ends. The CDR3 contains 15 residues. In germline, CDR1 is LNHDA, CDR2 SQIVND (reference sequence). The CDR3 spells CASSIAPQGNYGYTF. In DNA, the CDR3 is TGTGCCAGTAGTATAGCTCCCCAGGGAAACTATGGCTACACCTTC.

The V call is TRBV6-1, the J call TRBJ1-1; D not resolved. This CDR3 contains 13 residues. Germline assignment: CDR1 MNHNS and CDR2 SASEGT. V lost 2 bases and J 5 bases, leaving 9 bases between the germline ends. The CDR3 is CASSEWVETEAFF. The CDR3 DNA sequence: TGTGCCAGCAGTGAATGGGTGGAGACTGAAGCTTTCTTT.

This chain links TRBV7-8 with TRBJ1-2, with 9 positions matching TRBD1. CDR3 length: 15 residues. V lost 3 bases, J lost 6 bases, and 8 bases stayed unmatched. Looked up from germline, CDR1 is SGHVS and CDR2 is FQNEAQ. For the CDR3, the DNA is TGTGCCAGCAGCTTCGGGGAGGACAGGGGACATGGCTACACCTTC. This translates into CASSFGEDRGHGYTF.

The rearrangement links TRBV19 to TRBJ1-5, with 8 bases identical to TRBD1. The CDR3 covers 18 residues. In germline, CDR1 is LNHDA, CDR2 SQIVND (reference sequence). Unmatched junction bases numbered 11, after V lost 3 bases and J lost 1 base. The CDR3 DNA sequence: TGTGCCAGTAGTATTAGGGGGTCTAGGACAGGGAGCAATCAGCCCCAGCATTTT. This encodes CASSIRGSRTGSNQPQHF.

The chain carries TRBV7-9 and TRBJ2-5; the D call may be TRBD1 or TRBD2 (5 bases each). The CDR3 totals 15 residues. V lost 5 bases and J lost 0, with 13 bases in between. Germline V gene lookup returns CDR1 SEHNR and CDR2 FQNEAQ (reference sequence). CDR3 region: CASSRGDRDQETQYF. In DNA, the CDR3 is TGTGCCAGCAGCAGGGGAGACAGAGACCAAGAGACCCAGTACTTC. Drawing the rest from reference TRBV7-9 and TRBJ2-5, the complete variable domain is DTGVSQNPRHKITKRGQNVTFRCDPISEHNRLYWYRQTLGQGPEFLTYFQNEAQLEKSRLLSDRFSAERPKGSFSTLEIQRTEQGDSAMYLCASSRGDRDQETQYFGPGTRLLVL.

Only one count was recorded for this clone. The genes are TRBV9 and TRBJ2-1, with TRBD1 as a possible D gene (5 bases). The CDR3 has 16 amino acids. The V gene lost 4 bases and the J gene lost 3 bases, with 17 bases spanning the gap. The germline CDR1 and CDR2 sequences are SGDLS and YYNGEE. Here the CDR3 reads CASSHRKVSDYNEQFF. CDR3 DNA sequence: TGTGCCAGCAGCCACAGGAAGGTGAGCGACTACAATGAGCAGTTCTTC. The complete variable domain, with remaining parts taken from reference TRBV9 and TRBJ2-1, reads DSGVTQTPKHLITATGQRVTLRCSPRSGDLSVYWYQQSLDQGLQFLIQYYNGEERAKGNILERFSAQQFPDLHSELNLSSLELGDSALYFCASSHRKVSDYNEQFFGPGTRLTVL.

The chain uses TRBV4-3 and TRBJ1-4, with unresolved D. V dropped 0 bases and J dropped 8 bases, with 13 bases sitting between them. The CDR3 extends over 15 amino acids. Germline CDR1 LGHNA, CDR2 YSLEER. Written as DNA, the CDR3 is TGCGCCAGCAGCCAAGATGGCGGAAGACCCGAAAAACTGTTTTTT. Amino acids: CASSQDGGRPEKLFF.

The J gene is TRBJ1-5, the V gene TRBV5-6; D unclear. Germline V CDR1 and CDR2: SGHDT, YYEEEE. The V gene lost 0 bases and the J gene lost 10 bases, with 8 bases spanning the gap. The length of the CDR3 is 12 residues. CDR3 protein: CASSLGAQPQHF. In DNA form, the CDR3 reads TGTGCCAGCAGCTTGGGGGCCCAACCCCAGCATTTT.

V gene TRBV4-2 combines with J gene TRBJ1-2, with a tentative D call TRBD1 (6 bases). The germline V and J ends were trimmed by 3 bases and 1 base, with 15 bases remaining between them. This CDR3 comprises 16 residues. Germline values: CDR1 LGHNA, CDR2 YNFKEQ. The CDR3 nucleotides read TGTGCCAGCAGCCAGAGTTTGGGGGCGTATAACTATGGCTACACCTTC. Translating it yields CASSQSLGAYNYGYTF.

To note about this clone: Other DNA sequences of this sample code for an identical CDR3. V and J are TRBV5-4 and TRBJ2-3, with unresolved D. V lost 0 bases and J 3 bases, leaving 8 bases between the germline ends. The CDR3 consists of 14 residues. Germline V gene data show CDR1 as SGHNT and CDR2 as YYREEE (reference sequence). In nucleotides, the CDR3 is TGTGCCAGCAGCTTGGCTGGAGCGACAGATACGCAGTATTTT. Translation: CASSLAGATDTQYF.

The chain couples TRBV2 to TRBJ1-2; D is possibly TRBD1 (5 bases). V shed 7 bases and J shed 2 bases, with 14 bases lying between them. Germline V CDR1 and CDR2: SNHLY, FYNNEI. The CDR3 totals 14 residues. CDR3 DNA sequence: TGTGCCAGCAAAGACAGACCAGCGAACTATGGCTACACCTTC. Protein sequence: CASKDRPANYGYTF.

This rearrangement joins TRBV29-1 to TRBJ2-7, with 8 bases lining up with TRBD1. Germline V gene sequence: CDR1 SQVTM, CDR2 ANQGSEA. This CDR3 has 14 residues. V gave up 5 bases and J gave up 0 bases; unmatched junction bases: 6. The CDR3 bases are TGCAGCGTTATAGGACAGGGAGGCTCCTACGAGCAGTACTTC. It is translated as CSVIGQGGSYEQYF.

The CDR3 sequence is CASSQDSRNYNEQFF. The CDR3 nucleotides are TGTGCCAGCAGCCAAGATAGTCGAAACTACAATGAGCAGTTCTTC. The chain links TRBV4-2 to TRBJ2-1; D unresolved. Germline V lookup: CDR1 LGHNA, CDR2 YNFKEQ. The V end lost 0 bases, the J end lost 3 bases, and 9 bases lay between the germline ends. The CDR3 runs 15 residues.

Details on this clone: Other DNA sequences in the sample encode the same CDR3. J is TRBJ1-4 and V is TRBV14; 7 positions agree with TRBD1. V gave up 2 bases and J gave up 2 bases; unmatched junction bases: 5. The CDR3 covers 16 residues. Per germline, CDR1 SGHDN and CDR2 FVKESK. CDR3 sequence: CASSQRQGSTNEKLFF. The CDR3, as DNA: TGTGCCAGCAGCCAAAGACAGGGATCGACTAATGAAAAACTGTTTTTT.

CDR3 sequence (DNA): TGTGCCAGCAGCGTTCTCTCACAGGACTATGGCTACACCTTC. It codes for CASSVLSQDYGYTF. The chain has TRBV9 and TRBJ1-2; maybe TRBD1 (5 bases). In germline, CDR1 is SGDLS, CDR2 YYNGEE. The CDR3 has 14 amino acids. The V end was cut by 2 bases, the J end by 3 bases, with 11 bases between. Filled out from reference TRBV9 and TRBJ1-2, the complete variable domain reads DSGVTQTPKHLITATGQRVTLRCSPRSGDLSVYWYQQSLDQGLQFLIQYYNGEERAKGNILERFSAQQFPDLHSELNLSSLELGDSALYFCASSVLSQDYGYTFGSGTRLTVV.

The chain is built from TRBV24-1 and TRBJ1-3; 8 bases agree with TRBD1. The CDR3 consists of 15 residues. V dropped 7 bases and J dropped 2; count of bases not matched to a gene: 6. Germline V lookup: CDR1 KGHDR, CDR2 SFDVKD. CDR3 region: CATSVDREAGNTIYF. The CDR3 DNA reads as TGTGCCACCAGCGTGGACAGGGAGGCTGGAAACACCATATATTTT.